This passage covers 17 T cell receptor beta chains from one sample sequenced in a study of blood T cell repertoires in COVID-19. Sequencing used immunoSEQ multiplex PCR; TCRdb keeps in-frame clones, though not all of them. The sample includes fewer than 450,000 clones, approximately 90% of them seen just once. Source material: PBMCs or T cells enriched from blood (not recorded which). The source is a woman between 18 and 29 years old who had recovered from COVID-19.

This clone was seen a few times. V usage is TRBV9 and J usage is TRBJ1-2; 7 bases align to TRBD1. Germline V gene data show CDR1 as SGDLS and CDR2 as YYNGEE. This CDR3 has 14 amino acids. V dropped 4 bases and J dropped 11; count of bases not matched to a gene: 14. The CDR3 DNA reads TGTGCCAGCAGCAGCCGGGACAGCTATCGGGAATACACCTTC. It yields the protein CASSSRDSYREYTF. Combining the CDR3 with reference TRBV9 and TRBJ1-2 gives the whole variable domain DSGVTQTPKHLITATGQRVTLRCSPRSGDLSVYWYQQSLDQGLQFLIQYYNGEERAKGNILERFSAQQFPDLHSELNLSSLELGDSALYFCASSSRDSYREYTFGSGTRLTVV.

V and J are TRBV30 and TRBJ1-6; D gene unclear. This CDR3 is built from 13 residues. The germline V and J ends were trimmed by 1 base and 8 bases, with 9 bases remaining between them. Germline loops: CDR1 GTSNPN, CDR2 SVGIG (reference sequence). The CDR3 here is CAWSGGRDSPLHF. The CDR3 nucleotides are TGTGCCTGGAGTGGAGGGAGGGATTCACCCCTCCACTTT. The whole variable domain, remainder taken from reference TRBV30 and TRBJ1-6, is SQTIHQWPATLVQPVGSPLSLECTVEGTSNPNLYWYRQAAGRGLQLLFYSVGIGQISSEVPQNLSASRPQDRQFILSSKKLLLSDSGFYLCAWSGGRDSPLHFGNGTRLTVT.

This sequence joins TRBV2 and TRBJ2-7; 7 nucleotides agree with TRBD1. Trimming took 5 bases from V and 6 from J; bases not matched to a gene: 4. CDR1 SNHLY and CDR2 FYNNEI come from the germline V gene. This CDR3 has 12 residues. The CDR3 here is CASSYQGVEQYF. For the CDR3, the DNA is TGTGCCAGCAGTTATCAGGGGGTCGAGCAGTACTTC.

The chain recombines TRBV2 with TRBJ1-2; D unclear. V was cut by 7 bases and J by 2 bases, with 14 bases left in between. The germline gives CDR1 SNHLY, CDR2 FYNNEI. The CDR3 covers 14 residues. The CDR3: CASIQSGGNYGYTF. The DNA for the CDR3 is TGTGCCAGCATTCAGTCAGGTGGGAACTATGGCTACACCTTC.

This chain connects TRBV11-2 to TRBJ2-7; tentative D call: TRBD2 (5 bases). Germline lookup yields CDR1 SGHAT and CDR2 FQNNGV. Trimming removed 4 bases at V and 4 bases at J, with 20 bases between. The CDR3 spans 16 residues. The CDR3 reads CASSWEIGSGIYEQYF. In DNA form, the CDR3 reads TGTGCCAGCAGCTGGGAGATCGGGTCGGGGATTTACGAGCAGTACTTC.

V is TRBV5-4 and J is TRBJ1-1; 7 bases fit TRBD1. V was pared by 2 bases and J by 6 bases, with 4 bases of the junction left unmatched. Germline loops: CDR1 SGHNT, CDR2 YYREEE (reference sequence). This CDR3 region has 13 residues. In nucleotides, the CDR3 is TGTGCCAGCAGCTTTGGGCAGGGGGCTGAAGCTTTCTTT. Translation gives CASSFGQGAEAFF.

The rearrangement links TRBV6-5 to TRBJ1-2, with 9 bases matching TRBD1. Germline assignment: CDR1 MNHEY and CDR2 SVGAGI. After removal of 0 bases from V and 7 bases from J, the junction contained 6 bases not matched to a gene. The CDR3 runs to 15 residues. This CDR3 reads CASSYSLGTGPGYTF. The CDR3 bases are TGTGCCAGCAGTTACTCCTTAGGGACAGGGCCTGGCTACACCTTC.

The V gene is TRBV29-1, the J gene TRBJ1-1; possible D gene TRBD1, 6 bases. The CDR3 is 12 residues long. The germline gives CDR1 SQVTM, CDR2 ANQGSEA. V was clipped by 7 bases and J by 4 bases, with 13 bases between them. For the CDR3, the DNA is TGCAGCGGCAATACAGGGATCACTGAAGCTTTCTTT. Protein product: CSGNTGITEAFF. Using reference TRBV29-1 and TRBJ1-1 for the parts outside the CDR3, the full variable domain is SAVISQKPSRDICQRGTSLTIQCQVDSQVTMMFWYRQQPGQSLTLIATANQGSEATYESGFVIDKFPISRPNLTFSTLTVSNMSPEDSSIYLCSGNTGITEAFFGQGTRLTVV.

The rearrangement links TRBV27 to TRBJ1-6; no definite D call. The V end lost 0 bases, the J end lost 12 bases, and 12 bases lay between the germline ends. In germline, CDR1 is MNHEY, CDR2 SMNVEV (reference sequence). This CDR3 contains 14 residues. The CDR3 nucleotides are TGTGCCAGCAGTTTATCACGGGAAGGTAGACCCCTCCACTTT. Encoded protein: CASSLSREGRPLHF.

The rearrangement joins TRBV30 to TRBJ1-2, with 9 bases lining up with TRBD1. The V gene end was trimmed by 2 bases and the J gene end by 6 bases; junction bases not matched to a gene: 4. CDR1 and CDR2 from the germline V gene are GTSNPN and SVGIG (reference sequence). This CDR3 spans 13 amino acids. CDR3 protein: CAWSLTGGDGYTF. In DNA form, the CDR3 reads TGTGCCTGGAGTTTAACAGGGGGCGATGGCTACACCTTC.

This clone was seen a few times. The chain employs TRBV6-4 and TRBJ2-3, with TRBD2 matching 12 bases. From germline, CDR1 is MRHNA and CDR2 SNTAGT. This CDR3 is built from 17 residues. V gave up 0 bases and J gave up 2 bases; unmatched junction bases: 3. This chain's CDR3 is CASSDSGTSGHTDTQYF. In DNA form, the CDR3 reads TGTGCCAGCAGTGACTCCGGGACTAGCGGGCACACAGATACGCAGTATTTT.

The gene calls are TRBV7-9 and TRBJ1-2; 7 bases are shared with TRBD1. This CDR3 contains 14 residues. Germline V lookup: CDR1 SEHNR, CDR2 FQNEAQ (reference sequence). V trimming: 3 bases; J trimming: 8 bases; junction bases outside the gene matches: 9. The CDR3 region is CASSLVGQSVGYTF. In DNA form, the CDR3 reads TGTGCCAGCAGCTTGGTGGGACAGTCTGTCGGCTACACCTTC.

The CDR3: CASSQLVQYRANEQYF. In DNA form, the CDR3 reads TGTGCCAGCAGCCAATTAGTGCAATACAGGGCCAACGAGCAGTACTTC. The gene calls are TRBV11-2 and TRBJ2-7, with a tentative D call TRBD1 (6 bases). There are 16 residues in the CDR3. V gave up 5 bases and J gave up 5 bases, with 22 bases separating them. Germline CDR1 reads SGHAT; CDR2 reads FQNNGV.

This chain links TRBV6-5 with TRBJ1-5; possible D gene TRBD1, 5 bases. Germline values: CDR1 MNHEY, CDR2 SVGAGI. Trimming removed 2 bases from V and 2 bases from J, with 10 bases in between. The CDR3 contains 15 residues. The chain's CDR3 is CASSYRGLGNQPQHF. CDR3 in DNA: TGTGCCAGCAGTTACAGGGGACTGGGCAATCAGCCCCAGCATTTT.

This sequence joins TRBV21-1 and TRBJ1-2; the DNA was not used to check the table's D call, TRBD1. TRBV21-1 is designated a pseudogene. There are 14 residues in the CDR3. CDR3 nucleotide sequence: TGTGCCAGCAGCAAAGAGGGGGCGGAAAGTGGCTACACCTTC. Its translation: CASSKEGAESGYTF.

The chain has TRBV6-5 and TRBJ2-2; TRBD2 matches at 10 bases. CDR3 size: 15 residues. The V gene's germline CDR1 is MNHEY and CDR2 SVGAGI. Trimming cost V 0 bases and J 7 bases; bases outside gene matches: 2. The CDR3 sequence: CASSYSTSGDGELFF. As DNA, the CDR3 is TGTGCCAGCAGTTACTCAACTAGCGGGGACGGGGAGCTGTTTTTT.

The J gene is TRBJ1-1, the V gene TRBV29-1, with 8 bases aligning to TRBD1. Losses at the gene ends were 5 bases for V and 4 bases for J; bases not matched to a gene: 0. The CDR3 length is 11 residues. The V gene's germline CDR1 is SQVTM and CDR2 ANQGSEA. CDR3: CSVTGGTEAFF. CDR3 DNA sequence: TGCAGCGTTACAGGGGGCACTGAAGCTTTCTTT.